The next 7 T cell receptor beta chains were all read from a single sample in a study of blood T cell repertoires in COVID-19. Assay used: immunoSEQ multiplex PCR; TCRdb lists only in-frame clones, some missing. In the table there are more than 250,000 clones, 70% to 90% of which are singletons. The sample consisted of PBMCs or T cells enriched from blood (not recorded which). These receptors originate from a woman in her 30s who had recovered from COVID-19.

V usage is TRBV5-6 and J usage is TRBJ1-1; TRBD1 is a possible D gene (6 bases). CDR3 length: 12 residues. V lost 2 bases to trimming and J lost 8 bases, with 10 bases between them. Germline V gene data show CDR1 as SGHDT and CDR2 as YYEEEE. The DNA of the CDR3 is TGTGCCAGCAGCTTCGGGGGGCCGGAAGCTTTCTTT. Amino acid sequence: CASSFGGPEAFF.

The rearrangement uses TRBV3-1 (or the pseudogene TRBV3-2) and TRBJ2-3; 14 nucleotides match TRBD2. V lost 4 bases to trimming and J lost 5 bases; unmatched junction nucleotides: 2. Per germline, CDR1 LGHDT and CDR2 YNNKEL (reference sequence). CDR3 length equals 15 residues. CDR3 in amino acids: CASSLGLAGGDTQYF. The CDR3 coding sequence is TGTGCCAGCAGCCTAGGACTAGCGGGGGGAGATACGCAGTATTTT.

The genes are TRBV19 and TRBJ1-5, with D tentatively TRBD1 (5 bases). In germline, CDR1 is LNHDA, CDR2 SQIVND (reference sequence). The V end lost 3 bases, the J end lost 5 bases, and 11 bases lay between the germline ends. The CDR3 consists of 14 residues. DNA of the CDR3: TGTGCCAGTAGTATTCAGGGTTTGGATCAGCCCCAGCATTTT. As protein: CASSIQGLDQPQHF.

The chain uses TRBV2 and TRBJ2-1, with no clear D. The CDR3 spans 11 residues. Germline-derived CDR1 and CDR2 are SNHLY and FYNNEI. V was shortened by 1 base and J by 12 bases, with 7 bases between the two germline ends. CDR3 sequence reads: CASSEGAGQFF. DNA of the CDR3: TGTGCCAGCAGTGAAGGGGCCGGGCAGTTCTTC.

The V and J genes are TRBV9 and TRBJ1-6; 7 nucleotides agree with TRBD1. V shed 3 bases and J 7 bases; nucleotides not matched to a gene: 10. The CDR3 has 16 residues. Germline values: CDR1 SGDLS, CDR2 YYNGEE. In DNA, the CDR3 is TGTGCCAGCAGCGCCGCCGGGACAGCAACCAATTCACCCCTCCACTTT. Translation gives CASSAAGTATNSPLHF.

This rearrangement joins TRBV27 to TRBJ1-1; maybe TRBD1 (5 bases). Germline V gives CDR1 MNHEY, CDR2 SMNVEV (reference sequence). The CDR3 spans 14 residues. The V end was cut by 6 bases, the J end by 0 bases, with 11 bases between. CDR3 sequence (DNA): TGTGCCAGCAGGAAACAGGTCCTGAACACTGAAGCTTTCTTT. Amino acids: CASRKQVLNTEAFF.

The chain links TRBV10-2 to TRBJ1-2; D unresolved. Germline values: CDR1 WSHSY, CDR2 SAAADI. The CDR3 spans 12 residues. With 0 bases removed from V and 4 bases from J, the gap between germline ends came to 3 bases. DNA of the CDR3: TGCGCCAGCAGTGAGTCGCGCTATGGCTACACCTTC. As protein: CASSESRYGYTF.